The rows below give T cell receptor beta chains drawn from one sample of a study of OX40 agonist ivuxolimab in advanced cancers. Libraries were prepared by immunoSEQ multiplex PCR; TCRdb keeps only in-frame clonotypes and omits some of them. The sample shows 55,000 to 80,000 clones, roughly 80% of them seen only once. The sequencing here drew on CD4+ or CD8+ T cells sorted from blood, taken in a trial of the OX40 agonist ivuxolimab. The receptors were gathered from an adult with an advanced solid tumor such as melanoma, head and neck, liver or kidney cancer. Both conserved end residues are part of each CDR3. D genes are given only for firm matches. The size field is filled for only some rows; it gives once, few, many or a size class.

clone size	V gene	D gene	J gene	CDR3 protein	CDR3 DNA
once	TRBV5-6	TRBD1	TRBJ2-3	CASSLSGTALRNTQYF	TGTGCCAGCAGCTTGTCGGGGACAGCACTGAGGAATACGCAGTATTTT
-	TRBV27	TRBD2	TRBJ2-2	CASMRESTGELFF	TGTGCCAGCATGCGGGAGAGCACCGGGGAGCTGTTTTTT
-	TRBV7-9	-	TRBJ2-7	CASSLSGTHYEQYF	TGTGCCAGCAGCTTATCCGGGACACACTACGAGCAGTACTTC
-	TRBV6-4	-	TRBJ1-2	CASRDSRYGYTF	TGTGCCAGCAGGGACAGTCGGTATGGCTACACCTTC
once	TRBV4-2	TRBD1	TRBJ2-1	CASSQDGDRGYNEQFF	TGTGCCAGCAGCCAAGATGGGGACAGGGGCTACAATGAGCAGTTCTTC
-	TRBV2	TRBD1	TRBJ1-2	CASRLTGQGGYGYTF	TGTGCCAGCAGACTTACCGGACAGGGAGGGTATGGCTACACCTTC
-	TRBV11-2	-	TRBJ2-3	CASSLLGQPGGEYF	TGTGCCAGCAGCCTCTTGGGACAGCCGGGGGGTGAGTATTTT
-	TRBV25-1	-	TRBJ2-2	CASAGQTTGELFF	TGTGCCAGCGCCGGACAGACCACCGGGGAGCTGTTTTTT
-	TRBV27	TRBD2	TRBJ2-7	CASSLFGLAGGSYEQYF	TGTGCCAGCAGTTTATTTGGGCTAGCGGGAGGTTCCTACGAGCAGTACTTC
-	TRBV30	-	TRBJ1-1	CAWSVAAGNTEAFF	TGTGCCTGGAGTGTCGCGGCCGGGAATACTGAAGCTTTCTTT
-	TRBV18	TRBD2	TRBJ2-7	CASSPGGPGGSYEQYF	TGTGCCAGCTCACCGGGGGGACCGGGAGGGAGCTACGAGCAGTACTTC
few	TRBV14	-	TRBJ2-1	CASSQDPGTNYNEQFF	TGTGCCAGCAGCCAAGATCCTGGGACCAATTACAATGAGCAGTTCTTC
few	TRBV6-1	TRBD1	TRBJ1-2	CASSAYLAGTGQGGYTF	TGTGCCAGCAGTGCTTACTTGGCGGGAACAGGACAGGGGGGCTACACCTTC
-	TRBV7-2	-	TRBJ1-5	CASSLLGPNQPQHF	TGTGCCAGCAGCTTGTTGGGACCAAATCAGCCCCAGCATTTT
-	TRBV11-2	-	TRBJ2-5	CASRGAGGETQYF	TGTGCCAGCAGGGGGGCTGGCGGAGAGACCCAGTACTTC
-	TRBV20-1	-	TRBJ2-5	CSAQNFETQYF	TGCAGTGCCCAGAATTTCGAGACCCAGTACTTC
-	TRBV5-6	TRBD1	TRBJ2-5	CASSLDDRVETQYF	TGTGCCAGCAGCTTGGACGACAGGGTAGAGACCCAGTACTTC
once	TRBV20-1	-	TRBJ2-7	CREGPSYEQYF	TGCAGAGAAGGACCGTCCTACGAGCAGTACTTC
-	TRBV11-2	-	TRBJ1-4	CASSPGATNEKLFF	TGTGCCAGCAGTCCCGGGGCAACTAATGAAAAACTGTTTTTT
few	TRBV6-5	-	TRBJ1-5	CASSYSKGQPQHF	TGTGCCAGCAGTTACTCGAAAGGGCAGCCCCAGCATTTT
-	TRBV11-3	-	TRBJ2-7	CASSFNYEQYF	TGTGCCAGCAGCTTCAACTACGAGCAGTACTTC
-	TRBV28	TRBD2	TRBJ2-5	CASRKTLAGGRAETQYF	TGTGCCAGCAGAAAAACTTTAGCGGGAGGAAGGGCAGAGACCCAGTACTTC
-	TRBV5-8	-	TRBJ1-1	CASSLHRVGEAFF	TGTGCCAGCAGCTTGCACAGGGTCGGTGAAGCTTTCTTT
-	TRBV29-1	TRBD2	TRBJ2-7	CSVGASGVYEQYF	TGCAGCGTTGGGGCTAGCGGAGTCTACGAGCAGTACTTC
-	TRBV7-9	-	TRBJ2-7	CASSLARTYEQYF	TGTGCCAGCAGCTTAGCGAGGACCTACGAGCAGTACTTC
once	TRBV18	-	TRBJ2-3	CASSPTGGGTDTQYF	TGTGCCAGCTCACCCACCGGGGGAGGCACAGATACGCAGTATTTT
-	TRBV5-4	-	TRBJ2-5	CASSFGETQYF	TGTGCCAGCAGCTTTGGGGAGACCCAGTACTTC
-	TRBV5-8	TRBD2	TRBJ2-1	CASSLRGRQYNEQFF	TGTGCCAGCAGCTTGCGCGGGAGACAATACAATGAGCAGTTCTTC
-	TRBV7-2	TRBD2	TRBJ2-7	CASSLMPSGEGEQYF	TGTGCCAGCAGCTTAATGCCTAGCGGGGAAGGTGAGCAGTACTTC
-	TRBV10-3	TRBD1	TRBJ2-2	CAISEMSGTVNTGELFF	TGTGCCATCAGTGAAATGTCCGGGACAGTTAACACCGGGGAGCTGTTTTTT
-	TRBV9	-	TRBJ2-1	CASSVAGVYNEQFF	TGTGCCAGCAGCGTAGCGGGGGTGTACAATGAGCAGTTCTTC
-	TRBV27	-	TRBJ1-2	CASSIQGGAGGYTF	TGTGCCAGCAGTATTCAAGGCGGCGCGGGTGGCTACACCTTC